Listed below are T cell receptor beta chains from one sample, sequenced in a study of shared clonotypes between healthy human individuals. Libraries were prepared by immunoSEQ multiplex PCR; TCRdb keeps only in-frame clonotypes and omits some of them. The repertoire holds 400,000 to 600,000 clones, with approximately 95% as singletons. Sequencing was carried out using naive CD4+ T cells sorted from blood. The receptors originated from a woman aged 25 to 45 in good health. Each CDR3 is given with its conserved first and last residue. A D gene is named only where the DNA matches it firmly. The listing skips clone size in some rows; elsewhere it reads once, few, many or a size class.

>-|TRBJ1-1|TRBV25-1|-
CASSDEDSNTEAFF
TGTGCCAGCAGTGACGAGGATTCGAACACTGAAGCTTTCTTT
>TRBD1|TRBJ1-1|TRBV6-1|-
CASMDRGRKDTEAFF
TGTGCCAGCATGGACAGGGGGCGGAAGGACACTGAAGCTTTCTTT
>-|TRBJ2-4|TRBV2|-
CASRRSLRREQNIQYF
TGTGCCAGCAGACGTTCTTTAAGAAGGGAACAAAACATTCAGTACTTC
>TRBD1|TRBJ2-3|TRBV9|-
CASSVVPPGTGGADTQYF
TGTGCCAGCAGCGTAGTTCCTCCCGGGACAGGGGGCGCGGATACGCAGTATTTT
>-|TRBJ1-4|TRBV28|-
CASSSVTESLFF
TGTGCCAGCAGTTCAGTGACAGAAAGCCTGTTTTTT
>-|TRBJ2-2|TRBV29-1|once
CSVEMVPTGELFF
TGCAGCGTTGAGATGGTGCCCACCGGGGAGCTGTTTTTT
>-|TRBJ2-3|TRBV7-9|-
CASSPQEWKDTQYF
TGTGCCAGCAGCCCTCAGGAGTGGAAAGATACGCAGTATTTT
>TRBD2|TRBJ2-5|TRBV9|-
CASSVASGRGETQYF
TGTGCCAGCAGCGTAGCCAGCGGGAGAGGGGAGACCCAGTACTTC
>-|TRBJ2-5|TRBV11-2|-
CASSSDFLEQYF
TGTGCCAGCAGCTCGGACTTTTTAGAGCAGTACTTC
>-|TRBJ2-1|TRBV19|-
CASSHPSSYPGEQFF
TGTGCCAGTAGTCATCCGAGTTCCTACCCGGGCGAGCAGTTCTTC
>TRBD2|TRBJ2-1|TRBV5-1|-
CASKEGREGLSSYNEQFF
TGCGCCAGCAAAGAAGGGCGGGAGGGCCTTAGCTCCTACAATGAGCAGTTCTTC
>-|TRBJ1-5|TRBV4-1|-
CASSQAGRPFPQHF
TGCGCCAGCAGCCAAGCAGGGAGGCCCTTTCCCCAGCATTTT
>-|TRBJ2-3|TRBV30|-
CAWRRTVTDTQYF
TGTGCCTGGAGACGGACAGTCACAGATACGCAGTATTTT
>-|TRBJ2-6|TRBV7-3|-
CASSLLQASGANVLTF
TGTGCCAGCAGCTTATTACAGGCCTCTGGGGCCAACGTCCTGACTTTC
>-|TRBJ2-2|TRBV7-3|-
CASSLGIGVTGELFF
TGTGCCAGCAGCTTAGGGATAGGGGTAACCGGGGAGCTGTTTTTT
>-|TRBJ2-7|TRBV28|once
CASSLSPGEQYF
TGTGCCAGCAGTTTAAGCCCCGGCGAGCAGTACTTC
>-|TRBJ1-2|TRBV7-9|-
CASSLVGASYGYTF
TGTGCCAGCAGCTTAGTAGGGGCAAGCTATGGCTACACCTTC
>-|TRBJ1-1|TRBV18|-
CASSANTEAFF
TGTGCCAGCTCAGCGAACACTGAAGCTTTCTTT
>-|TRBJ1-1|TRBV7-2|-
CASSQGGNPNTEAFF
TGTGCCAGCAGCCAAGGGGGGAATCCCAACACTGAAGCTTTCTTT
>-|TRBJ1-6|TRBV5-1|-
CASRRSNSPLHF
TGCGCCAGCCGGCGGTCCAATTCACCCCTCCACTTT
>-|TRBJ1-2|TRBV28|once
CASSPAKAGFYGYTF
TGTGCCAGCAGCCCTGCCAAGGCCGGTTTCTATGGCTACACCTTC
>-|TRBJ2-7|TRBV4-1|once
CASSQMLRGYEQYF
TGCGCCAGCAGCCAAATGTTGCGCGGCTACGAGCAGTACTTC
>-|TRBJ2-7|TRBV28|-
CASTPGRDAYEQYF
TGTGCCAGCACCCCCGGGAGAGATGCCTACGAGCAGTACTTC
>-|TRBJ2-3|TRBV5-1|-
CASSLAETDTQYF
TGCGCCAGCAGCTTGGCCGAGACAGATACGCAGTATTTT
>-|TRBJ2-7|TRBV28|-
CASIKTTAGAYEQYF
TGTGCCAGCATTAAAACGACGGCAGGGGCCTACGAGCAGTACTTC
>-|TRBJ1-4|TRBV9|once
CASSAPIGRLGGKLFF
TGTGCCAGCAGCGCCCCGATAGGACGGTTGGGGGGAAAACTGTTTTTT
>TRBD2|TRBJ2-6|TRBV2|-
CASSLGLAGLAGANVLTF
TGTGCCAGCAGTCTGGGACTAGCGGGATTAGCTGGGGCCAACGTCCTGACTTTC
>TRBD2|TRBJ2-3|TRBV18|-
CASSSLAGETDTQYF
TGTGCCAGCTCGTCACTAGCGGGAGAAACAGATACGCAGTATTTT
>-|TRBJ2-7|TRBV5-8|-
CASSLGQGGYEQYF
TGTGCCAGCAGCTTGGGGCAGGGTGGATACGAGCAGTACTTC
>-|TRBJ2-7|TRBV5-4|-
CASSSPGSWDEQYF
TGTGCCAGCAGCTCGCCCGGGAGCTGGGACGAGCAGTACTTC
>-|TRBJ2-1|TRBV14|-
CASSQGLLRDNNEQFF
TGTGCCAGCAGCCAAGGCCTCCTCCGGGATAACAATGAGCAGTTCTTC
>TRBD2|TRBJ2-7|TRBV28|-
CASTPDLSGTSYEQYF
TGTGCCAGCACCCCGGATTTGAGCGGGACTAGCTACGAGCAGTACTTC
>TRBD1|TRBJ2-5|TRBV18|-
CASSAGTGKETQYF
TGTGCCAGCTCAGCCGGGACAGGGAAAGAGACCCAGTACTTC
>-|TRBJ1-4|TRBV4-1|-
CASSPGALREEKLFF
TGCGCCAGCAGCCCAGGGGCACTCCGAGAGGAAAAACTGTTTTTT
>-|TRBJ1-1|TRBV7-3|-
CASSLRGPGTEAFF
TGTGCCAGCAGCTTGCGGGGGCCAGGGACTGAAGCTTTCTTT
>-|TRBJ1-1|TRBV19|-
CASSISGNTEAFF
TGTGCCAGTAGTATTTCTGGGAACACTGAAGCTTTCTTT
>TRBD1|TRBJ2-1|TRBV28|-
CASSKTGTDYNEQFF
TGTGCCAGCAGCAAGACCGGGACAGATTACAATGAGCAGTTCTTC
>TRBD1|TRBJ2-3|TRBV28|-
CASSPLGPGQLTDTQYF
TGTGCCAGCAGCCCTCTCGGCCCGGGACAGCTCACAGATACGCAGTATTTT
>TRBD1|TRBJ2-7|TRBV5-5|-
CASSFRDRNYEQYF
TGTGCCAGCAGCTTCCGGGACAGGAACTACGAGCAGTACTTC
>-|TRBJ2-7|TRBV11-2|-
CASSNTGYEQYF
TGTGCCAGCAGCAATACGGGCTACGAGCAGTACTTC
>-|TRBJ1-2|TRBV2|-
CASSDRLYGYTF
TGTGCCAGCAGTGACAGGTTATATGGCTACACCTTC
>TRBD1|TRBJ1-1|TRBV5-4|once
CASSLDRGTEAFF
TGTGCCAGCAGCTTGGACAGGGGGACTGAAGCTTTCTTT
>TRBD1|TRBJ1-6|TRBV4-2|-
CASSHPRTGWDTPLHF
TGTGCCAGCAGCCACCCCCGGACAGGTTGGGATACACCCCTCCACTTT
>-|TRBJ2-1|TRBV19|-
CASRGAPIFNEQFF
TGTGCCAGCCGCGGGGCCCCAATTTTCAATGAGCAGTTCTTC
>TRBD1|TRBJ1-1|TRBV19|-
CASRSAPTGLAAFF
TGTGCCAGTAGATCCGCCCCGACAGGGTTGGCAGCTTTCTTT
>TRBD1|TRBJ2-2|TRBV5-4|-
CASSDGGQGRSGDTGELFF
TGTGCCAGCAGCGACGGAGGACAGGGACGGAGCGGAGACACCGGGGAGCTGTTTTTT
>TRBD1|TRBJ2-6|TRBV27|-
CASSPRTGSHSGANVLTF
TGTGCCAGCAGTCCACGGACAGGGAGTCACTCTGGGGCCAACGTCCTGACTTTC
>-|TRBJ1-3|TRBV7-9|-
CASSELYGGRNTIYF
TGTGCCAGCAGCGAACTTTACGGGGGCCGAAACACCATATATTTT